Given below is one TCR beta chain in context. Its specificity is unknown. Coverage ceases 3 residues before the CDR3 finishes, and the germline J gene fills in the end. Dot-blot hybridization genotyped cervical HPV amplified with MY09/MY11 PCR. This record belongs to a study of T cells in women clearing cervical HPV infection. Study-level findings and limits: Repertoire richness, not evenness, was significantly elevated in CIN3+ cases versus controls.

Using immunoSEQ multiplex PCR, the repertoire was profiled, and TCRdb retains in-frame clones only, with some absent. This sample's clone table lists 15,000 to 20,000 clones. Germline V gene lookup returns CDR1 LNHDA and CDR2 SQIVND (reference sequence). The CDR3 is 14 amino acids. The source is a woman between 18 and 69 years old with a cervical HPV16 infection that either progressed to CIN3+ or cleared (not recorded which). The sequenced material came from blood buffy coat. The gene calls are TRBV19 and TRBJ2-4, with 7 bases identical to TRBD1. Partial CDR3 DNA: TGTGCCAGTAGTATGGAGCGACAGGGCTATGGT. It translates to CASSMERQGYG. The whole CDR3 is CASSMERQGYGQYF.